These 3 T cell receptor beta chains were sequenced from one sample in a study of blood T cell repertoires in COVID-19. Method: immunoSEQ multiplex PCR; TCRdb's copy keeps in-frame clones and lacks some. This sample has 330,000 or so clones, with approximately 86% found just once. The specimen was peripheral blood. The receptor source for this set is a man younger than 40 with COVID-19, enrolled during active disease.

This sequence joins TRBV9 and TRBJ2-1, with D uncertain. V was cut by 3 bases and J by 0 bases, with 7 bases left in between. This CDR3 has 14 residues. Germline V gene lookup returns CDR1 SGDLS and CDR2 YYNGEE. This CDR3 is CASSEFSSYNEQFF. For the CDR3, the DNA is TGTGCCAGCAGCGAGTTTAGCTCCTACAATGAGCAGTTCTTC. The full variable domain, with the rest looked up from reference TRBV9 and TRBJ2-1, is DSGVTQTPKHLITATGQRVTLRCSPRSGDLSVYWYQQSLDQGLQFLIQYYNGEERAKGNILERFSAQQFPDLHSELNLSSLELGDSALYFCASSEFSSYNEQFFGPGTRLTVL.

The chain links TRBV4-3 to TRBJ2-3; 7 bases line up with TRBD2. CDR1 and CDR2 (germline): LGHNA, YSLEER. V lost 3 bases to trimming and J lost 11 bases; unmatched junction nucleotides: 14. The CDR3 extends over 15 amino acids. CDR3 coding DNA: TGCGCCAGCAGCCAGGCGGCAGCGGGACTTCCACAGCAGTATTTT. Its protein product is CASSQAAAGLPQQYF.

The V call is TRBV18, the J call TRBJ2-5, with 12 bases identical to TRBD2. With V trimmed by 1 base and J by 4 bases, 7 bases remained unmatched. Per germline, CDR1 KGHSH and CDR2 LQKENI. This CDR3 contains 17 residues. The CDR3 nucleotides are TGTGCCAGCTCACCACTTCTAGCGGGAGGGCGAGGAGAGACCCAGTACTTC. It encodes CASSPLLAGGRGETQYF.